These 29 T cell receptor beta chains came from one sample sequenced in a study of identical twins. TCRdb re-derived calls from the 5' RACE reads in MiXCR, one entry per CDR3 protein. The table has 450,000 to 650,000 distinct CDR3 sequences, over 12% seen once; the top ten hold roughly 0.46%. This sample was also put to use in a study of yellow fever vaccine responses in identical twins.

Sequencing was carried out using CD4+ T cells sorted from blood. The receptors shown here come from a woman aged 18-29 years in good health.

This clonotype has only a few counts. The CDR3 loop is CASSRNLAVLIRSEQYF. CDR3 DNA sequence: TGCGCCAGCAGCCGTAATTTAGCGGTCCTCATTCGCTCCGAGCAGTACTTC. The V gene is TRBV5-1, the J gene TRBJ2-7; weak D call: TRBD2 (6 bases). Per the germline V gene, CDR1 is SGHRS and CDR2 is YFSETQ. This CDR3 region has 17 residues. Trimming stripped 4 bases from V and 6 bases from J, with 26 bases between. The entire variable domain, with the rest obtained from reference TRBV5-1 and TRBJ2-7, is as follows: KAGVTQTPRYLIKTRGQQVTLSCSPISGHRSVSWYQQTPGQGLQFLFEYFSETQRNKGNFPGRFSGRQFSNSRSEMNVSTLELGDSALYLCASSRNLAVLIRSEQYFGPGTRLTVT.

This clonotype was recorded once. V is TRBV11-3 and J is TRBJ1-1; 12 bases line up with TRBD1. With 4 bases clipped from V and 1 base from J, the junction kept 19 bases outside the gene matches. The CDR3 has 21 amino acids. The germline V gene has CDR1 SGHNT and CDR2 YENEEA. DNA of the CDR3: TGTGCCAGCAGCTCGAGGTGGGGGACAGGGGGCACGAGGACCCAGAACACTGAAGCTTTCTTT. Its translation: CASSSRWGTGGTRTQNTEAFF.

This clonotype was counted a few times. V usage is TRBV19 and J usage is TRBJ2-1, with TRBD2 matching 8 bases. CDR3 length: 13 amino acids. CDR1 is LNHDA and CDR2 is SQIVND in the germline V gene (reference sequence). Trimming took 6 bases from V and 7 from J; bases not matched to a gene: 5. CDR3 residues: CASSGRAVNEQFF. CDR3 nucleotides: TGTGCCAGTAGCGGGAGGGCCGTGAATGAGCAGTTCTTC.

This clonotype was recorded at least ten times. This chain connects TRBV12-3 or TRBV12-4 to TRBJ1-1; the D gene is possibly TRBD1 (5 bases). The germline V and J ends were trimmed by 6 bases and 6 bases, with 8 bases remaining between them. The CDR3 contains 11 residues. CDR3 nucleotide sequence: TGTGCCAGCAGGCAGGGTTCTGAAGCTTTCTTT. Its protein is CASRQGSEAFF.

This clonotype has just a few counts. This chain joins TRBV15 and TRBJ2-3; tentatively, D is TRBD2 (8 bases). The CDR3 has 19 amino acids. Germline values: CDR1 LNHNV, CDR2 YYDKDF (reference sequence). With 2 bases removed from V and 6 bases from J, the gap between germline ends came to 27 bases. The CDR3 here is CATSRKLLDRASGLDTQYF. The CDR3 nucleotides are TGTGCCACCAGCAGAAAACTCCTAGACAGGGCTAGCGGGCTTGATACGCAGTATTTT. Together with reference TRBV15 and TRBJ2-3, the CDR3 gives the full variable domain: DAMVIQNPRYQVTQFGKPVTLSCSQTLNHNVMYWYQQKSSQAPKLLFHYYDKDFNNEADTPDNFQSRRPNTSFCFLDIRSPGLGDTAMYLCATSRKLLDRASGLDTQYFGPGTRLTVL.

This clonotype was observed a handful of times. The chain couples TRBV10-3 to TRBJ2-1, with 7 bases that match TRBD2. The CDR3 is made up of 15 amino acids. Germline values: CDR1 ENHRY, CDR2 SYGVKD. Trimming cost V 10 bases and J 8 bases; bases outside gene matches: 17. The DNA for the CDR3 is TGTGCCAGTTCCCCCCGGCGGGAGAGGGCGGATGAGCAGTTCTTC. Residues: CASSPRRERADEQFF.

This clonotype was seen repeatedly, ten times or more. This rearrangement joins TRBV5-6 to TRBJ2-1; 10 positions agree with TRBD2. Germline V gene lookup returns CDR1 SGHDT and CDR2 YYEEEE. V shed 4 bases, J shed 6 bases, and the junction held 10 bases outside the gene matches. This CDR3 has 16 residues. The CDR3 DNA follows: TGTGCCAGCAGCCAGATCCTAGCGGGAGCCAGCAATGAGCAGTTCTTC. Encoded protein: CASSQILAGASNEQFF.

There are many counts of this clonotype. The chain recombines TRBV5-1 with TRBJ2-2; D ambiguous. The CDR3 is made up of 15 amino acids. V dropped 3 bases and J dropped 1 base, with 10 bases sitting between them. Germline CDR1 and CDR2: SGHRS and YFSETQ. The CDR3 protein is CASSSVGLNTGELFF. As DNA, the CDR3 is TGCGCCAGCAGCTCGGTCGGGTTGAACACCGGGGAGCTGTTTTTT.

The chain uses TRBV3-1 and TRBJ1-2; unclear D gene. This CDR3 has 11 amino acids. Per the germline V gene, CDR1 is LGHDT and CDR2 is YNNKEL (reference sequence). Trimming shortened V by 4 bases and J by 8 bases, and 8 bases separated the two germline ends. CDR3 in DNA: TGTGCCAGCAGCCGGGGTGGCGGCTACACCTTC. Translated, it gives CASSRGGGYTF. The variable domain in full, completed from reference TRBV3-1 and TRBJ1-2, reads DTAVSQTPKYLVTQMGNDKSIKCEQNLGHDTMYWYKQDSKKFLKIMFSYNNKELIINETVPNRFSPKSPDKAHLNLHINSLELGDSAVYFCASSRGGGYTFGSGTRLTVV.

A few counts support this clonotype. This chain joins TRBV28 and TRBJ2-5; D gene uncertain. CDR1 is MDHEN, CDR2 SYDVKM, per germline. CDR3 size: 12 residues. The V end was cut by 6 bases, the J end by 7 bases, with 12 bases between. Here the CDR3 reads CASSLLVGTQYF. CDR3 DNA: TGTGCCAGCAGCCTCTTAGTGGGGACCCAGTACTTC.

The chain has TRBV20-1 and TRBJ2-3; no clear D. Germline-derived CDR1 and CDR2 are DFQATT and SNEGSKA (reference sequence). The ends were cut back, 7 bases at V and 4 bases at J, with 9 bases in the middle. This CDR3 has 11 residues. CDR3 in amino acids: CSVRVADTQYF. The CDR3 region has the DNA TGCAGTGTTCGGGTAGCAGATACGCAGTATTTT.

The chain recombines TRBV7-9 with TRBJ2-1; no clear D. Germline V gene sequence: CDR1 SEHNR, CDR2 FQNEAQ (reference sequence). V lost 5 bases and J 8 bases, leaving 10 bases between the germline ends. This CDR3 spans 12 amino acids. For the CDR3, the DNA is TGTGCCAGCAGCCAAACGTGGGATGAGCAGTTCTTC. This encodes CASSQTWDEQFF.

The V and J genes are TRBV27 and TRBJ2-1, with unresolved D. V was cut by 3 bases and J by 0 bases, with 15 bases left in between. Per the germline V gene, CDR1 is MNHEY and CDR2 is SMNVEV (reference sequence). The CDR3 covers 17 residues. The CDR3 region has the DNA TGTGCCAGCAGTTTGGCCCGGATCCCGAGCTCCTACAATGAGCAGTTCTTC. Its translation is CASSLARIPSSYNEQFF.

The V and J genes are TRBV6-1 and TRBJ1-1; 7 bases map to TRBD1. V lost 5 bases and J lost 6; bases outside the gene matches: 9. Germline V gives CDR1 MNHNS, CDR2 SASEGT. The CDR3 extends over 14 amino acids. This CDR3 is CASSPEDRVSEAFF. CDR3 coding DNA: TGTGCCAGCAGTCCCGAAGACAGGGTCTCTGAAGCTTTCTTT.

This clonotype was picked up a small number of times. J is TRBJ2-1 and V is TRBV29-1; 9 nucleotides match TRBD1. The trim removed 7 bases at V and 6 bases at J, leaving 4 bases unmatched. The CDR3 contains 12 residues. CDR1 and CDR2 (germline): SQVTM, ANQGSEA. The CDR3 nucleotides read TGCAGCGGGGACAGGGTCGTCAATGAGCAGTTCTTC. This encodes CSGDRVVNEQFF.

The gene calls are TRBV20-1 and TRBJ2-3, with D possibly being TRBD2 (6 bases). The V gene lost 0 bases and the J gene lost 2 bases, with 15 bases spanning the gap. The CDR3 loop spans 16 amino acids. Germline V gene lookup returns CDR1 DFQATT and CDR2 SNEGSKA (reference sequence). The CDR3 here is CSARDPYRGNTDTQYF. The CDR3 coding sequence is TGCAGTGCTAGAGATCCATACCGGGGGAACACAGATACGCAGTATTTT.

As regards this clonotype: The junction does not match germline at one end; this may be a read error. J is TRBJ2-3 and V is TRBV18; D perhaps matches TRBD1 (5 bases). The CDR3 covers 13 residues. The germline V gene encodes CDR1 KGHSH and CDR2 LQKENI. Written as DNA, the CDR3 is TGTGCCAGCTCACCAGCAAGCGCATGGGGCTCCTTTTTT. As protein: CASSPASAWGSFF.

This chain links TRBV3-1 with TRBJ2-1, with D possibly being TRBD1 (5 bases). In germline, CDR1 is LGHDT, CDR2 YNNKEL (reference sequence). The CDR3 spans 14 residues. V was pared by 4 bases and J by 8 bases, with 15 bases between. CDR3 sequence reads: CASSPSGGADEQFF. DNA of the CDR3: TGTGCCAGCAGCCCTTCGGGTGGGGCAGATGAGCAGTTCTTC.

This clonotype was seen ten or more times. This sequence joins TRBV29-1 and TRBJ1-1; D unresolved. V was trimmed by 4 bases and J by 0 bases, leaving 9 bases between them. This CDR3 is built from 13 residues. CDR1 and CDR2 (germline): SQVTM, ANQGSEA. CDR3 loop: CSVVRSLNTEAFF. The CDR3 DNA is TGCAGCGTTGTACGGTCCCTGAACACTGAAGCTTTCTTT.

This clonotype has more than one count but fewer than ten. This sequence joins TRBV5-8 and TRBJ2-3; D gene unclear. Trimming cost V 5 bases and J 0 bases, with 7 bases left between them. This CDR3 spans 13 amino acids. Germline V gives CDR1 SGHTS, CDR2 YDEGEE. DNA of the CDR3: TGTGCCAGCAGACCGGTTAGCACAGATACGCAGTATTTT. Encoded protein: CASRPVSTDTQYF.

The rearrangement joins TRBV9 to TRBJ2-1; the D gene is possibly TRBD1 (6 bases). The CDR3 sequence is 16 residues long. The ends were cut back, 4 bases at V and 4 bases at J, with 18 bases in the middle. Germline CDR1 reads SGDLS; CDR2 reads YYNGEE. The CDR3 sequence is CASSKRGNLTYNEQFF. The CDR3 bases are TGTGCCAGCAGCAAGAGGGGGAACCTTACATACAATGAGCAGTTCTTC. The whole variable domain, remainder taken from reference TRBV9 and TRBJ2-1, is DSGVTQTPKHLITATGQRVTLRCSPRSGDLSVYWYQQSLDQGLQFLIQYYNGEERAKGNILERFSAQQFPDLHSELNLSSLELGDSALYFCASSKRGNLTYNEQFFGPGTRLTVL.

V usage is TRBV20-1 and J usage is TRBJ2-7; 8 nucleotides agree with TRBD1. Trimming at V came to 0 bases and at J to 7 bases, leaving 11 bases not matched to a gene. There are 15 residues in the CDR3. Per germline, CDR1 DFQATT and CDR2 SNEGSKA (reference sequence). This CDR3 reads CSARDGTGSLQEQYF. For the CDR3, the DNA is TGCAGTGCTAGAGATGGGACAGGCTCCCTACAGGAGCAGTACTTC.

The chain links TRBV20-1 to TRBJ2-2, with no clear D. The germline V gene encodes CDR1 DFQATT and CDR2 SNEGSKA (reference sequence). V was shortened by 1 base and J by 0 bases, with 9 bases between the two germline ends. The CDR3 spans 15 residues. The CDR3, as DNA: TGCAGTGCTAGAGTACAGACTGCGAACACCGGGGAGCTGTTTTTT. It codes for CSARVQTANTGELFF.

V usage is TRBV29-1 and J usage is TRBJ2-7; 8 positions agree with TRBD1. The CDR3 is 13 amino acids. V dropped 3 bases and J dropped 6; count of bases not matched to a gene: 7. Germline V gene lookup returns CDR1 SQVTM and CDR2 ANQGSEA. CDR3 nucleotide sequence: TGCAGCGTTGACCGACAGGGGACGGTCGAGCAGTACTTC. This encodes CSVDRQGTVEQYF.

This clonotype was picked up a small number of times. CDR3 in amino acids: CASSRGTPGNEQFF. CDR3 sequence (DNA): TGTGCCAGCAGCCGCGGGACTCCCGGCAATGAGCAGTTCTTC. V and J are TRBV3-1 and TRBJ2-1; a possible D gene is TRBD2 (6 bases). Trimming left V 4 bases short and J 6 bases short, with 13 bases between. Germline V gives CDR1 LGHDT, CDR2 YNNKEL (reference sequence). This CDR3 is 14 amino acids long.

This chain links TRBV18 with TRBJ1-2; a weak D match, TRBD1 (5 bases). The CDR3 has 14 amino acids. V was clipped by 5 bases and J by 3 bases, with 13 bases between them. Germline values: CDR1 KGHSH, CDR2 LQKENI. CDR3: CASSRDSGDYGYTF. The CDR3 DNA reads as TGTGCCAGCTCAAGGGACTCCGGGGACTATGGCTACACCTTC.

This clonotype was found many times. The rearrangement links TRBV7-8 to TRBJ2-1; 13 bases match TRBD2. V lost 3 bases to trimming and J lost 6 bases; unmatched junction nucleotides: 5. CDR1 and CDR2 (germline): SGHVS, FQNEAQ. The CDR3 extends over 16 amino acids. Here the CDR3 reads CASSFTGTSGVNEQFF. Here the CDR3 DNA reads TGTGCCAGCAGCTTTACCGGGACTAGCGGGGTCAATGAGCAGTTCTTC.

Concerning this clonotype itself: A junction end diverges from the germline sequence, so it may reflect a read error. This chain links TRBV2 with TRBJ2-5; no clear D. CDR3 length equals 10 residues. Germline V gene sequence: CDR1 SNHLY, CDR2 FYNNEI. The CDR3 bases are TGTGCCAGCAGTGATCCCCCCCGCTTCTTC. Encoded protein: CASSDPPRFF.

CDR3 amino acids: CAISDSGGSYNEQFF. The CDR3 DNA is TGTGCCATCAGTGATAGCGGGGGCTCCTACAATGAGCAGTTCTTC. V and J are TRBV10-3 and TRBJ2-1, with 9 nucleotides matching TRBD2. V was clipped by 3 bases and J by 0 bases; unmatched bases: 0. The CDR3 is made up of 15 amino acids. Germline V gene sequence: CDR1 ENHRY, CDR2 SYGVKD.